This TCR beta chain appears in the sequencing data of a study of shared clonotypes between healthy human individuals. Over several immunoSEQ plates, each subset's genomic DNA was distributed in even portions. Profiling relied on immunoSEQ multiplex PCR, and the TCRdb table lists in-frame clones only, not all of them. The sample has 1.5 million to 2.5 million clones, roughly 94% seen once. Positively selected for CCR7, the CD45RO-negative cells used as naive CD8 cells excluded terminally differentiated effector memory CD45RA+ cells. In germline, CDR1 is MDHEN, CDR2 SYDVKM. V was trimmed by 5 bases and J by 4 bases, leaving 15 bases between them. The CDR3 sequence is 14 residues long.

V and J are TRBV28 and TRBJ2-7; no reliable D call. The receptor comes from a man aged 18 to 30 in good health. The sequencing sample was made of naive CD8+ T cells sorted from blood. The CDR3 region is CASSLRGLMYEQYF. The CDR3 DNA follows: TGTGCCAGCAGTCTCCGTGGTCTTATGTACGAGCAGTACTTC.